This TCR beta chain derives from a study of CD8 T cells in ankylosing spondylitis. Study-level findings and limits: Roughly eight highly homologous variants made up a TCR beta motif that seemed to typify ankylosing spondylitis blood. Existing reports had already noted some motif variants in reactive arthritis synovial fluid and blood. As reported, disease-linked clones showed significant enrichment in matched ankylosing spondylitis synovial fluid.

Making use of molecular barcodes, quantitative 5'-RACE generated TCR beta libraries. One entry per CDR3 protein, called by TCRdb with MiXCR from the 5' RACE reads. The profile shows hundreds of thousands of distinct CDR3 sequences, 20% of them singletons. About this clonotype itself: Antigen: not known.

This TCR came from a male donor with ankylosing spondylitis or in good health (not recorded which). The specimen was blood, either unsorted or a sorted T cell fraction (not recorded which).

DNA for the CDR3: TGCAGTGCTAGACGCTCCGGCGTAGGGGTGTGGAATGAGCAGTTCTTC. It codes for CSARRSGVGVWNEQFF. This chain connects TRBV20-1 to TRBJ2-1, with D possibly being TRBD1 (5 bases). There are 16 residues in the CDR3. V was cut by 2 bases and J by 7 bases, with 21 bases left in between. Germline CDR1 and CDR2: DFQATT and SNEGSKA (reference sequence).